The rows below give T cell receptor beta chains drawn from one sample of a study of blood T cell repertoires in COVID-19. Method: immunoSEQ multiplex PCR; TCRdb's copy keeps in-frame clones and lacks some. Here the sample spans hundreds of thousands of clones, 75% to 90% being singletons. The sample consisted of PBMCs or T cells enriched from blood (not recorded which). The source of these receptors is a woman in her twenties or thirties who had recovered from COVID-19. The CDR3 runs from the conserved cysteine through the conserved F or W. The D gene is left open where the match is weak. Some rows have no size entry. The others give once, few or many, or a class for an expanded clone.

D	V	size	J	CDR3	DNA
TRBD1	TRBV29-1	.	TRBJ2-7	CSVGTGQGVGEQYF	TGCAGCGTAGGCACAGGACAGGGGGTGGGGGAGCAGTACTTC
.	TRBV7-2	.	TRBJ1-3	CASSLSFGSGNTIYF	TGTGCCAGCAGCTTATCGTTCGGTTCTGGAAACACCATATATTTT
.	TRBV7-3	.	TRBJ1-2	CASSPYGQPANYGYTF	TGTGCCAGCAGCCCATATGGGCAACCCGCTAACTATGGCTACACCTTC
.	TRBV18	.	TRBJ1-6	CASSPREEFIPLHF	TGTGCCAGCTCACCAAGAGAGGAATTTATACCCCTCCACTTT
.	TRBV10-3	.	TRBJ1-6	CAISESLFSPDNSPLHF	TGTGCCATCAGTGAGTCGTTGTTTTCGCCAGATAATTCACCCCTCCACTTT
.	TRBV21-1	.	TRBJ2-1	CASSKAKVWRGTFF	TGTGCCAGCAGCAAAGCGAAGGTGTGGAGAGGTACGTTCTTC
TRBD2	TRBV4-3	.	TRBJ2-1	CASSPGTSGGFLGNEQFF	TGCGCCAGCAGCCCCGGGACTAGCGGGGGTTTTTTGGGTAATGAGCAGTTCTTC
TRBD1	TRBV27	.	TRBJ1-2	CASSLAGGAYGYTF	TGTGCCAGCAGTTTAGCAGGGGGCGCATATGGCTACACCTTC
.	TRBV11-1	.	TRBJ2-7	CASSIGAGVYEQYF	TGTGCCAGCAGCATAGGTGCCGGGGTTTACGAGCAGTACTTC
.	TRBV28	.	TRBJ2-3	CASSFLFGTDTDTQYF	TGTGCCAGCAGTTTCCTCTTCGGGACTGACACAGATACGCAGTATTTT
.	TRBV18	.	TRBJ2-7	CASSPGGGAYEQYF	TGTGCCAGCTCACCAGGAGGCGGGGCCTACGAGCAGTACTTC
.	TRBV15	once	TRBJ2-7	CATRRLGRPYEQYF	TGTGCCACCAGGAGGCTTGGCAGACCCTACGAGCAGTACTTC
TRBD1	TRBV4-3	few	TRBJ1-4	CASSQNRGRNEKLFF	TGCGCCAGCAGCCAAAACAGGGGGCGGAATGAAAAACTGTTTTTT
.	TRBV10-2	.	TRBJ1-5	CASSESPGLSQPQHF	TGCGCCAGCAGTGAGTCGCCGGGACTAAGTCAGCCCCAGCATTTT
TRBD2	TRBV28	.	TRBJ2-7	CASSGTSGVYYEQYF	TGTGCCAGCAGTGGGACTAGCGGAGTCTACTACGAGCAGTACTTC
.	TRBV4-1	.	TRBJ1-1	CASSQEGAGNTEAFF	TGCGCCAGCAGCCAAGAAGGGGCAGGGAACACTGAAGCTTTCTTT
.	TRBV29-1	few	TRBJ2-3	CSVARTDTQYF	TGCAGCGTGGCCCGCACAGATACGCAGTATTTT
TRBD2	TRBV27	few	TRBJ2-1	CASSFSSGRSTYNEQFF	TGTGCCAGCAGTTTCAGTAGCGGGAGAAGTACCTACAATGAGCAGTTCTTC
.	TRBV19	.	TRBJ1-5	CASSINPQNQPQHF	TGTGCCAGTAGTATAAACCCACAGAACCAGCCCCAGCATTTT
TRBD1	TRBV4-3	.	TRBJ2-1	CASSQVQGQGTNEQFF	TGCGCCAGCAGCCAAGTCCAGGGACAGGGGACCAATGAGCAGTTCTTC
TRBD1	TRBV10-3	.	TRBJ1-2	CAITETGNYGYTF	TGTGCCATCACTGAGACAGGGAACTATGGCTACACCTTC
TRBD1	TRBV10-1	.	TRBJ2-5	CASSERDRVQETQYF	TGCGCCAGCAGTGAGAGGGACAGGGTCCAAGAGACCCAGTACTTC
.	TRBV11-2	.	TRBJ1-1	CASSIVPPGLSFSNTEAFF	TGTGCCAGCAGCATCGTACCACCGGGACTCTCCTTTTCTAACACTGAAGCTTTCTTT